These 12 T cell receptor beta chains originate from one sample sequenced in a study of patients and donors after allogeneic stem cell transplantation. TCRdb fed the RT-PCR reads into MiXCR, producing one record per CDR3 protein. The sample lists about 410,000 distinct CDR3 sequences, 16% occurring once. What was sequenced was blood, either unsorted or a sorted T cell fraction (not recorded which). These receptor sequences come from a human donor who was either an allogeneic HSCT recipient or a stem cell or donor lymphocyte infusion donor (not recorded which). It is not recorded whose cells these are; they may come from a transplant donor.

V is TRBV6-1 and J is TRBJ2-1; D may match TRBD1 or TRBD2 (5 bases each). Germline values: CDR1 MNHNS, CDR2 SASEGT. This CDR3 comprises 15 residues. Trimming removed 6 bases from V and 12 bases from J, with 24 bases in between. For the CDR3, the DNA is TGTGCCAGCAGATCGGACTCCCGCCCAGTTGGGGGGCAGTTCTTC. Translation: CASRSDSRPVGGQFF.

CDR3 in DNA: TGTGCCAGCAGCCTGGGTTCCCTAGCGAGACCGCTTCAAGAGACCCAGTACTTC. This codes for CASSLGSLARPLQETQYF. V gene TRBV7-7 combines with J gene TRBJ2-5; TRBD2 might be the D (6 bases). This CDR3 comprises 18 residues. Germline CDR1 is SSHAT and CDR2 is FNYEAQ (reference sequence). Trimming took 5 bases from V and 2 from J, leaving 24 bases between them.

This clonotype was observed a few times. V is TRBV12-3 or TRBV12-4 and J is TRBJ2-5; no definite D call. The CDR3 sequence is 12 residues long. Trimming removed 7 bases at V and 7 bases at J, with 13 bases between. The CDR3 coding sequence is TGTGCCAGCACCGTATCTGGACGGACCCAGTACTTC. The encoded protein is CASTVSGRTQYF.

V and J are TRBV20-1 and TRBJ1-4, with D perhaps TRBD1 (6 bases). Deletions cut 4 bases from V and 5 bases from J, with 17 bases between. The CDR3 consists of 15 residues. In germline, CDR1 is DFQATT, CDR2 SNEGSKA (reference sequence). Here the CDR3 DNA reads TGCAGTGCTACCTCCTTCGGACAGAAAAATGAAAAACTGTTTTTT. Encoded protein: CSATSFGQKNEKLFF.

In this sample, this clonotype turned up a few times. This rearrangement joins TRBV7-2 to TRBJ2-2; TRBD2 might be the D (5 bases). The CDR3 covers 15 residues. V lost 4 bases and J 2 bases, leaving 11 bases between the germline ends. CDR1 is SGHTA and CDR2 is FQGNSA in the germline V gene. CDR3 loop: CASSYGGFNTGELFF. CDR3 bases: TGTGCCAGCAGCTATGGCGGGTTTAACACCGGGGAGCTGTTTTTT.

The DNA for the CDR3 is TGTGCCAGTAGTGCGGGACAGGGAGTCCACGAGCAGTACTTC. Translated, it gives CASSAGQGVHEQYF. This sequence joins TRBV19 and TRBJ2-7, with 9 bases fitting TRBD1. The germline gives CDR1 LNHDA, CDR2 SQIVND (reference sequence). V was pared by 5 bases and J by 5 bases, with 7 bases of the junction left unmatched. There are 14 residues in the CDR3.

This clonotype was seen only a few times. The rearrangement links TRBV20-1 to TRBJ2-1; no reliable D call. CDR3 size: 15 residues. Trimming removed 4 bases from V and 0 bases from J, with 13 bases in between. CDR1 is DFQATT, CDR2 SNEGSKA, per germline (reference sequence). CDR3 in DNA: TGCAGTGCTATCCCCCATTTACTCTCCTACAATGAGCAGTTCTTC. Amino acid sequence: CSAIPHLLSYNEQFF.

This clonotype showed up just a few times. The rearrangement links TRBV5-6 to TRBJ2-7, with TRBD1 matching over 12 bases. The CDR3 loop spans 16 amino acids. After removal of 4 bases from V and 4 bases from J, the junction contained 9 bases not matched to a gene. Germline CDR1 is SGHDT and CDR2 is YYEEEE. CDR3 protein: CASSGDRGRRMYEQYF. The CDR3 DNA is TGTGCCAGCAGCGGGGACAGGGGGCGACGAATGTACGAGCAGTACTTC.

The chain employs TRBV12-3 or TRBV12-4 and TRBJ1-2; no clear D. The V and J ends lost 5 bases and 7 bases respectively, with 17 bases between them. The CDR3 has 14 amino acids. The CDR3 protein is CASSGSRPFGGYTF. CDR3 DNA: TGTGCCAGCAGTGGGAGCCGGCCGTTTGGTGGCTACACCTTC.

J is TRBJ2-7 and V is TRBV10-3; 7 bases align to TRBD1. The junction had 13 bases not matched to a gene; V was cut back by 5 bases and J by 3 bases. The CDR3 extends over 16 amino acids. The germline V gene has CDR1 ENHRY and CDR2 SYGVKD. CDR3 nucleotide sequence: TGTGCCATCAGTCCAGAGGGGTGGACAGGAGGCTACGAGCAGTACTTC. It specifies CAISPEGWTGGYEQYF.

This clonotype was seen at least ten times. V is TRBV13 and J is TRBJ2-5; no clear D. The germline V gene encodes CDR1 PRHDT and CDR2 FYEKMQ (reference sequence). Trimming removed 3 bases from V and 1 base from J, with 12 bases in between. This CDR3 is 15 amino acids long. The CDR3 loop is CASSFNERFQETQYF. The CDR3 coding sequence is TGTGCCAGCAGCTTCAATGAACGGTTCCAAGAGACCCAGTACTTC.

The V and J genes are TRBV4-1 and TRBJ1-6; tentatively, D is TRBD1 (6 bases). Germline V gene sequence: CDR1 MGHRA, CDR2 YSYEKL. This CDR3 is built from 16 residues. V was shortened by 1 base and J by 8 bases, with 15 bases between the two germline ends. In DNA form, the CDR3 reads TGCGCCAGCAGCCAAGTTCGTGGGGGGCAGGATTCACCCCTCCACTTT. Protein: CASSQVRGGQDSPLHF.